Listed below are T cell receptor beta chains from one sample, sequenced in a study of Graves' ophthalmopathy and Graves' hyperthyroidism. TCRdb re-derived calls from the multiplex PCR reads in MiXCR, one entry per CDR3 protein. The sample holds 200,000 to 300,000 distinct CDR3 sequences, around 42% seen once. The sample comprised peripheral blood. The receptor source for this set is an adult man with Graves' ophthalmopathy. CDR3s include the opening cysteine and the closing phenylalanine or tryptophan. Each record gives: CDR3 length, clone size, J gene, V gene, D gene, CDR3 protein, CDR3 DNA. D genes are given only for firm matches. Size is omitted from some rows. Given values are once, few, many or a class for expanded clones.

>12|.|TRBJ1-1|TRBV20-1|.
CSAREWNTGAFF
TGCAGTGCTAGAGAGTGGAACACTGGAGCTTTCTTT
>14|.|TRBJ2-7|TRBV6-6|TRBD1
CASSPQQGIYEQYF
TGTGCCAGCTCGCCTCAACAGGGGATCTACGAGCAGTACTTC
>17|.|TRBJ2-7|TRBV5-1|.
CASSSPMSGGGAMEQYF
TGCGCCAGCAGCTCCCCCATGTCTGGCGGTGGGGCAATGGAGCAGTACTTC
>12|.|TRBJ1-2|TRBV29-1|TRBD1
CSATAGGHGYTF
TGCAGCGCGACTGCAGGGGGCCATGGCTACACCTTC
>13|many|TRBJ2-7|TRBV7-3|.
CASSFDRAYEQYF
TGTGCCAGCAGCTTCGACAGAGCCTACGAGCAGTACTTC
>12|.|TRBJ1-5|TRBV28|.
CASRGQPRPQHF
TGTGCCAGCAGGGGCCAGCCTCGGCCCCAGCATTTT
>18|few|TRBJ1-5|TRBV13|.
CASSTEGQKRLSNQPQHF
TGTGCCAGCAGCACAGAGGGGCAGAAGCGTTTAAGCAATCAGCCCCAGCATTTT
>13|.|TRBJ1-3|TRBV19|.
CASSGGLGNTIYF
TGTGCCAGTAGTGGCGGTCTGGGAAACACCATATATTTT
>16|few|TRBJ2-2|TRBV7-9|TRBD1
CASSLLRTGVTGELFF
TGTGCCAGCAGCTTATTGCGGACAGGGGTTACCGGGGAGCTGTTTTTT
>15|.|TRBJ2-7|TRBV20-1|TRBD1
CSARTTGARWYEQYF
TGCAGTGCTAGGACCACAGGGGCTCGTTGGTACGAGCAGTACTTC
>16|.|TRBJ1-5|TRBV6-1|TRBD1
CASSSQTGGGSQPQHF
TGTGCCAGCAGTTCACAGACAGGGGGTGGAAGTCAGCCCCAGCATTTT
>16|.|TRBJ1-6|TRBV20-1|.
CSARDAMSSYNSPLHF
TGCAGTGCTAGAGACGCCATGAGCTCCTATAATTCACCCCTCCACTTT
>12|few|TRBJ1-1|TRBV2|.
CASGAGSTEAFF
TGTGCCAGCGGGGCAGGGAGCACTGAAGCTTTCTTT
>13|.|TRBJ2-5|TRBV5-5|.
CASIEPGRETQYF
TGTGCCAGCATCGAACCGGGGAGAGAGACCCAGTACTTC
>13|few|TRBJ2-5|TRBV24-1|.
CATSETTGPTQYF
TGTGCCACCAGTGAGACGACTGGCCCAACCCAGTACTTC
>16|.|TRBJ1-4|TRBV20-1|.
CSAFEAGTATNEKLFF
TGCAGTGCTTTTGAGGCAGGCACAGCAACTAATGAAAAACTGTTTTTT
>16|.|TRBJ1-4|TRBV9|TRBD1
CASSANRDRAFEKLFF
TGTGCCAGCAGCGCCAACCGGGACAGGGCGTTTGAAAAACTGTTTTTT
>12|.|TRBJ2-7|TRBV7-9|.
CANSPGRTEQYF
TGTGCCAACAGCCCCGGGCGGACCGAGCAGTACTTC
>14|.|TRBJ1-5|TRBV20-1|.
CSAREAGSVQPQHF
TGCAGTGCTAGAGAGGCAGGGTCGGTTCAGCCCCAGCATTTT
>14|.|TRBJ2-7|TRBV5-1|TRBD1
CASSLGDRDSEQYF
TGCGCCAGCAGCTTGGGAGACAGGGATAGCGAGCAGTACTTC
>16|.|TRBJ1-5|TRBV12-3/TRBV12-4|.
CASSQEPRSSNQPQHF
TGTGCCAGCAGCCAAGAACCTAGATCGAGCAATCAGCCCCAGCATTTT
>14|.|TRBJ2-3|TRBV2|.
CASSGSGGIDTQYF
TGTGCCAGCAGTGGTAGCGGAGGGATAGATACGCAGTATTTT
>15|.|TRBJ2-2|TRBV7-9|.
CASRPGTDPAGELFF
TGTGCCAGCCGTCCAGGGACGGACCCGGCCGGGGAGCTGTTTTTT
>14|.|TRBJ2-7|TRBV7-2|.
CASSLARDTYEQYF
TGTGCCAGCAGCTTAGCGCGGGACACCTACGAGCAGTACTTC
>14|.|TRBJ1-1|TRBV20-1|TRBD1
CSAIPQGRDTEAFF
TGCAGTGCTATCCCACAGGGGCGTGACACTGAAGCTTTCTTT
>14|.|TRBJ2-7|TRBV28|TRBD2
CASSYTSGGYEQYF
TGTGCCAGCAGTTACACTAGCGGGGGATACGAGCAGTACTTC
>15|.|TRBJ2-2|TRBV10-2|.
CASSESAALTGELFF
TGCGCCAGCAGTGAGTCGGCAGCCCTCACCGGGGAGCTGTTTTTT
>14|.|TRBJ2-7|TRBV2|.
CASSEDSSHYEQYF
TGTGCCAGCAGTGAGGACAGTAGCCACTACGAGCAGTACTTC